What follows is one T cell receptor (beta chain) and its context. This record comes from a study of T-cell reconstitution after alpha-beta-depleted transplantation in children. The CDR3 spans 15 residues. J gave up 6 bases and V 4 bases, and 10 bases lay outside the gene matches. Germline CDR1 reads DFQATT; CDR2 reads SNEGSKA (reference sequence). Unique molecular identifiers were incorporated during preparation of the TCRbeta library. TCRdb re-analysed the PCR reads in MiXCR, keeping a single row per CDR3 protein. The data contain about 420,000 distinct CDR3 sequences, approximately 10% of them seen just once; the ten biggest clones take up approximately 5%.

Sequenced here: PBMCs from the stem cell graft donor, sampled from the stem cell graft. This chain uses TRBV20-1 with TRBJ2-7; 12 positions match TRBD2. The origin of this receptor is a human donor who donated a stem cell graft to a child with acute myeloid leukemia. The CDR3 spells CSANPGLAGTGEQYF. The DNA for the CDR3 is TGCAGTGCTAACCCGGGACTAGCGGGTACAGGCGAGCAGTACTTC.